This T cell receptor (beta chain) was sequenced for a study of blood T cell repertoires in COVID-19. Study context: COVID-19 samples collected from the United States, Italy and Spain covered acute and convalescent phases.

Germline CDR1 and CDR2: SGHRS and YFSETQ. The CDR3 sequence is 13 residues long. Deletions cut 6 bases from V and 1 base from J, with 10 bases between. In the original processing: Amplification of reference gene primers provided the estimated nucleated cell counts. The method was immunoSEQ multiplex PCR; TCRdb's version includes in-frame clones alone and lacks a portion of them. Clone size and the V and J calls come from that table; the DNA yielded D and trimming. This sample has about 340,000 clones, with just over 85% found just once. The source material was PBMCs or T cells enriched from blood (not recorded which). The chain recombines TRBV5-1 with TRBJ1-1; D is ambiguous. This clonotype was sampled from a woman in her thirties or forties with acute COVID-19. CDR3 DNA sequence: TGCGCCAGCAAGGAGGGAGGGAACACTGAAGCTTTCTTT. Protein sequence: CASKEGGNTEAFF.